Below, one T cell receptor (beta chain) is given with its context. Its antigen is currently unknown. Regarding treatment: randomized to nivolumab then ipilimumab (arm A) or the reverse (arm B). DNA-damaging chemotherapy had not been given to any patient beforehand. This sample was included in a study of sequential checkpoint blockade in melanoma. The wider study: Arm A got nivolumab then ipilimumab; arm B the reverse, 1:1. DNA from 91 pretreatment tumor samples underwent TCRβ immunosequencing.

The study's findings and limits: Patients with week-13 increases in T-cell fraction and clonality benefited about 30 times more often.

The repertoire was sequenced with immunoSEQ multiplex PCR; TCRdb's copy has only in-frame clones and lacks some. The data show several thousand clones, with roughly 21% seen just once and approximately 4.3% held by the top ten. After removal of 7 bases from V and 8 bases from J, the junction contained 13 bases not matched to a gene. Germline CDR1 is LNHDA and CDR2 is SQIVND (reference sequence). The CDR3 is 15 amino acids. This receptor was obtained from a human donor with melanoma. This specimen consisted of tumor tissue (inferred from file names), obtained from a patient given nivolumab and ipilimumab in sequence. The rearrangement uses TRBV19 and TRBJ1-5, with 8 nucleotides matching TRBD1. The CDR3 here is CASKKDREEWKPQHF. The CDR3 DNA follows: TGTGCCAGTAAAAAGGACAGGGAGGAATGGAAGCCCCAGCATTTT. Drawing the rest from reference TRBV19 and TRBJ1-5, the complete variable domain is DGGITQSPKYLFRKEGQNVTLSCEQNLNHDAMYWYRQDPGQGLRLIYYSQIVNDFQKGDIAEGYSVSREKKESFPLTVTSAQKNPTAFYLCASKKDREEWKPQHFGDGTRLSIL.